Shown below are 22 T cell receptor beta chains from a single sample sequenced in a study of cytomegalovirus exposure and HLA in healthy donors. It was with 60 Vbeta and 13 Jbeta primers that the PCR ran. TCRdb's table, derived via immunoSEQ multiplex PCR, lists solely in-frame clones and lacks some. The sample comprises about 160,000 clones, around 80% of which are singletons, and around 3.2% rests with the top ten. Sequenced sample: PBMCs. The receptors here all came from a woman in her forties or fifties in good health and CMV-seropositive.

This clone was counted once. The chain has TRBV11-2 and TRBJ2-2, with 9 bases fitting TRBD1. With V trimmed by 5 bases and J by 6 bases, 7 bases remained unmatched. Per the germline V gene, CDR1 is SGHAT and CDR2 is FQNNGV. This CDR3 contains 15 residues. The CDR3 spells CASSGGTGSPGELFF. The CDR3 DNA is TGTGCCAGCAGCGGAGGGACAGGGAGCCCCGGGGAGCTGTTTTTT.

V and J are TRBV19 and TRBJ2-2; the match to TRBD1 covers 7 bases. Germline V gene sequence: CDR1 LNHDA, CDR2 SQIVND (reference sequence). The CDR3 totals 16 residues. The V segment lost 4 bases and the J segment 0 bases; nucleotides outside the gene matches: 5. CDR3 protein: CASSTPGTANTGELFF. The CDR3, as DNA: TGTGCCAGTAGTACCCCCGGGACAGCGAACACCGGGGAGCTGTTTTTT.

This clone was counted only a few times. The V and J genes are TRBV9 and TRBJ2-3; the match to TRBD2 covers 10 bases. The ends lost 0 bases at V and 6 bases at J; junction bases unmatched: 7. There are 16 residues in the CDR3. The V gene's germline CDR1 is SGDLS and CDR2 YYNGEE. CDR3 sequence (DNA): TGTGCCAGCAGCGTAGGGTCTAGCGGGAGTGGGGATACGCAGTATTTT. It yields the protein CASSVGSSGSGDTQYF.

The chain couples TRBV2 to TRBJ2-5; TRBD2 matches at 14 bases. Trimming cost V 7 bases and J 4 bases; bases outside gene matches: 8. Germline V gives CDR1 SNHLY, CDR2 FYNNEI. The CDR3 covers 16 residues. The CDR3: CASTTGLAGAGETQYF. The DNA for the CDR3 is TGTGCCAGCACCACGGGACTAGCGGGAGCGGGAGAGACCCAGTACTTC. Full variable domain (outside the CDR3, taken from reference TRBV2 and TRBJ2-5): EPEVTQTPSHQVTQMGQEVILRCVPISNHLYFYWYRQILGQKVEFLVSFYNNEISEKSEIFDDQFSVERPDGSNFTLKIRSTKLEDSAMYFCASTTGLAGAGETQYFGPGTRLLVL.

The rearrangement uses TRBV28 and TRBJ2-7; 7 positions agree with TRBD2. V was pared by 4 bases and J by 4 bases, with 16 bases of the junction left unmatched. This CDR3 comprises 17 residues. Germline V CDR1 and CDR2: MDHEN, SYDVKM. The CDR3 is CASSSPGGGLARYEQYF. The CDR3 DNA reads TGTGCCAGCAGTTCCCCTGGGGGGGGGTTAGCGCGGTACGAGCAGTACTTC.

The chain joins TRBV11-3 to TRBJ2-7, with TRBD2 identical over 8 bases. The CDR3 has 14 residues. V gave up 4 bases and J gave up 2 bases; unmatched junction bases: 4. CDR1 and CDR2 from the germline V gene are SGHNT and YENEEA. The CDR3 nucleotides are TGTGCCAGCAGCTACGGGGGGGAGACCTACGAGCAGTACTTC. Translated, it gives CASSYGGETYEQYF.

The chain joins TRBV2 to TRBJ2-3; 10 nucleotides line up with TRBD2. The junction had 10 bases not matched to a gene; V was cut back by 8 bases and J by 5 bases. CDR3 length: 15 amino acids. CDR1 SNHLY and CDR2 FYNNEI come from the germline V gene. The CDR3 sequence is CASSVIAGGGDTQYF. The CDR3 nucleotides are TGTGCCAGCTCGGTCATAGCGGGAGGAGGAGATACGCAGTATTTT.

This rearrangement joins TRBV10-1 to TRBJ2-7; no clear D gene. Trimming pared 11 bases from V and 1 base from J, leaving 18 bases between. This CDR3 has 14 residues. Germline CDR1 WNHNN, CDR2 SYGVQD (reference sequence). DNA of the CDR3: TGCGCCCCACCCAGGCCATACTGTTCCTACGAGCAGTACTTC. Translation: CAPPRPYCSYEQYF.

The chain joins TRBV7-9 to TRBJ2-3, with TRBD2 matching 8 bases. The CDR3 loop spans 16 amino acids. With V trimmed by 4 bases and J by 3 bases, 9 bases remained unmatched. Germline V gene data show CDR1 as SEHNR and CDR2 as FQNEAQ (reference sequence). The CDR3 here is CASSSLFAGGTDTQYF. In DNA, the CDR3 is TGTGCCAGCAGCTCTCTGTTTGCGGGAGGTACAGATACGCAGTATTTT. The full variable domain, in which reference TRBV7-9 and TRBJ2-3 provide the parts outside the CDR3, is DTGVSQNPRHKITKRGQNVTFRCDPISEHNRLYWYRQTLGQGPEFLTYFQNEAQLEKSRLLSDRFSAERPKGSFSTLEIQRTEQGDSAMYLCASSSLFAGGTDTQYFGPGTRLTVL.

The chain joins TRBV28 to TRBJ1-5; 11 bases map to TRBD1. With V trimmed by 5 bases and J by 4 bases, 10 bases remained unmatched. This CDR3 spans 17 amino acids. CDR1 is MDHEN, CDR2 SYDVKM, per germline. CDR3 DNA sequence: TGTGCCAGCAGTCCCGAAGGGACAGGGGGTTGGAATCAGCCCCAGCATTTT. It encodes CASSPEGTGGWNQPQHF.

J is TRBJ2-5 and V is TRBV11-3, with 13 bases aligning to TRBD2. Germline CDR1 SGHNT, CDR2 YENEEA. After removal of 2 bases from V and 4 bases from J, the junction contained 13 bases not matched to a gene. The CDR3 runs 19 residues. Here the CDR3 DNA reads TGTGCCAGCAGCTTACCCGGACTAGCGGGAGAGGAGGTGGTAGAGACCCAGTACTTC. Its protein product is CASSLPGLAGEEVVETQYF.

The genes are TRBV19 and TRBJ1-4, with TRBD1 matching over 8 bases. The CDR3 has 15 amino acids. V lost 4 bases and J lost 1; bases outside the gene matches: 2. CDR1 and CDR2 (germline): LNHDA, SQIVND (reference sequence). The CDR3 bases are TGTGCCAGTAGTAGGGGGACAGGAACTAATGAAAAACTGTTTTTT. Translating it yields CASSRGTGTNEKLFF.

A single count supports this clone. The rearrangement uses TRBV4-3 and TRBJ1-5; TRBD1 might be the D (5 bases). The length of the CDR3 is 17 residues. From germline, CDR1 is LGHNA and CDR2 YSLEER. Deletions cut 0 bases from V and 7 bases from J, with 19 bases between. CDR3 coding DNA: TGCGCCAGCAGCCAAGATTTCGTTCGGGGGGGAGACCAGCCCCAGCATTTT. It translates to CASSQDFVRGGDQPQHF.

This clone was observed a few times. The CDR3 sequence is CASSYPGTGPFATNEKLFF. The CDR3 bases are TGTGCCAGCAGCTATCCCGGGACAGGGCCTTTTGCAACTAATGAAAAACTGTTTTTT. This rearrangement joins TRBV11-2 to TRBJ1-4; 9 positions agree with TRBD1. J gave up 0 bases and V 4 bases, and 12 bases lay outside the gene matches. This CDR3 contains 19 residues. Per the germline V gene, CDR1 is SGHAT and CDR2 is FQNNGV.

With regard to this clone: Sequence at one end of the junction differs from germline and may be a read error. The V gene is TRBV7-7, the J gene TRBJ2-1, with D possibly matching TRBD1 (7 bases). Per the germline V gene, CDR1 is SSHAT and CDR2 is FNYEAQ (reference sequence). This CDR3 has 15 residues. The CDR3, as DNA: TGTGCTAGCAGCTTAAGTCTAGGGCAGGGGGGTGAGCAGTTCTTC. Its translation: CASSLSLGQGGEQFF.

The CDR3 nucleotides are TGTGCCAGCAGCCGCGGACAGGGTCGCACTGAAGCTTTCTTT. It is translated as CASSRGQGRTEAFF. The V gene is TRBV7-2, the J gene TRBJ1-1, with 8 bases identical to TRBD1. This CDR3 has 14 residues. The trim removed 5 bases at V and 4 bases at J, leaving 6 bases unmatched. Germline assignment: CDR1 SGHTA and CDR2 FQGNSA.

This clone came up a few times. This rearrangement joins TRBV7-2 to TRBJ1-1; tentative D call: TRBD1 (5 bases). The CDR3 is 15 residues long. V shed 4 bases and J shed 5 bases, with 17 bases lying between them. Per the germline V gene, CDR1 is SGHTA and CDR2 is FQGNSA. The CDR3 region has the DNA TGTGCCAGCAGCTGGGGTCCCAGTGGGGGGACTGAAGCTTTCTTT. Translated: CASSWGPSGGTEAFF.

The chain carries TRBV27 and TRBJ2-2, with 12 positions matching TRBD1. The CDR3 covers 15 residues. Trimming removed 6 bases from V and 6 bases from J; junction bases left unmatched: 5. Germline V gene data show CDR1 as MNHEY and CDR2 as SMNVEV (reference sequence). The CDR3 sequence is CASRTGTGGPGELFF. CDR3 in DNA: TGTGCCAGCAGAACCGGGACAGGGGGCCCCGGGGAGCTGTTTTTT.

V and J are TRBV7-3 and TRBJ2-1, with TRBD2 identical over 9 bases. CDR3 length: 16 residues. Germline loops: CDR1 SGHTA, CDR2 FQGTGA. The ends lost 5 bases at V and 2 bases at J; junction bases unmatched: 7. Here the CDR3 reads CASSLVGTSTYNEQFF. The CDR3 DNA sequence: TGTGCCAGCAGCCTCGTGGGGACTAGCACCTACAATGAGCAGTTCTTC.

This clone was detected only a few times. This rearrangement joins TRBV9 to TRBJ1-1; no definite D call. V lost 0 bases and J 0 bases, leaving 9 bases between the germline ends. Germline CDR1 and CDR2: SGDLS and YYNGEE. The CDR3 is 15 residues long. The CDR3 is CASSVVSGLNTEAFF. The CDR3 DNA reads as TGTGCCAGCAGCGTAGTTTCAGGATTGAACACTGAAGCTTTCTTT.

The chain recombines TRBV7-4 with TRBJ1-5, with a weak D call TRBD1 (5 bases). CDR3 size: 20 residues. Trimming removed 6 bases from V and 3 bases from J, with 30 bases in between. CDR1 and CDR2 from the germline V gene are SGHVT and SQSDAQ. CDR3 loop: CASSLPPLPAPRQTNQPQHF. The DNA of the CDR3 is TGTGCCAGCAGTCTCCCCCCCCTCCCCGCACCGAGACAGACCAATCAGCCCCAGCATTTT.

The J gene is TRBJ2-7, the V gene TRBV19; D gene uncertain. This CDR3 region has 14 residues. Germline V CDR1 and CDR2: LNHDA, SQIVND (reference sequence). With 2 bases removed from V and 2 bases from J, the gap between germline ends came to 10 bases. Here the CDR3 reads CASSISVAAYEQYF. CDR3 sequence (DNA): TGTGCCAGTAGTATATCCGTGGCGGCCTACGAGCAGTACTTC.